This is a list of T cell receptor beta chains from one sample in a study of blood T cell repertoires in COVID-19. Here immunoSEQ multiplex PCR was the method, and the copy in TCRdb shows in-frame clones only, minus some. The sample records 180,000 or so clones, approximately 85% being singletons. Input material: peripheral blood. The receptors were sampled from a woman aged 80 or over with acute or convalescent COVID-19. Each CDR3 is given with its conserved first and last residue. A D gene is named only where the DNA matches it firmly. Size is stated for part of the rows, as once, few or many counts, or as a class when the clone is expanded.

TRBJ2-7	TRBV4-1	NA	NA	TGCGCCAGCAGCCAAGATCGCGGTTCCTACGAGCAGTACTTC	CASSQDRGSYEQYF
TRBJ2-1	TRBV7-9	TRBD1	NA	TGTGCCAGCAGCTTAGCGACAGGGAAGGCTTACAATGAGCAGTTCTTC	CASSLATGKAYNEQFF
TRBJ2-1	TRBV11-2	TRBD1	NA	TGTGCCAGCAGCCCGGGACAGATCCTAAGGGGCTCCTACAATGAGCAGTTCTTC	CASSPGQILRGSYNEQFF
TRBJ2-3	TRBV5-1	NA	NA	TGCGCCAGCAGTTTAACTCCGGACAGAAGCACAGATACGCAGTATTTT	CASSLTPDRSTDTQYF
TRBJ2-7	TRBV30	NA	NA	TGTGCCTGGAGTAAGGGGACACCTCCCTACGAGCAGTACTTC	CAWSKGTPPYEQYF
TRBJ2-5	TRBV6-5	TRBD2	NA	TGTGCCAGCAGTTTAGGACTAGCGGGTGAGACCCAGTACTTC	CASSLGLAGETQYF
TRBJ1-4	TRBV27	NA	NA	TGTGCCAGCAGTTTATCTAGGGGTACTAATGAAAAACTGTTTTTT	CASSLSRGTNEKLFF
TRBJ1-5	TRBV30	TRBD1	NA	TGTGCCTGGAGTGTACGGGTTAGAGGACAGGCCTCCGGTAATCAGCCCCAGCATTTT	CAWSVRVRGQASGNQPQHF
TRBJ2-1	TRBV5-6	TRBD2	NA	TGTGCCAGCAGCTCCCAACTAGCGGGAGGAACCAATGAGCAGTTCTTC	CASSSQLAGGTNEQFF
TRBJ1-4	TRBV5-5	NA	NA	TGTGCCAGCAGCCACGAAGGAGGGGTAGATGAAAAACTGTTTTTT	CASSHEGGVDEKLFF
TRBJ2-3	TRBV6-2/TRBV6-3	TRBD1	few	TGTGCCAGCAGTTACTCTCCCGGGACAGGGGTGCGGACAGATACGCAGTATTTT	CASSYSPGTGVRTDTQYF
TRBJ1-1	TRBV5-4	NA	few	TGTGCCAGCAGCTTGGCGCCTGCGGACACTGAAGCTTTCTTT	CASSLAPADTEAFF
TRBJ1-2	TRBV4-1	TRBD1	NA	TGCGCCAGCAGTTTTATCCAGGGGGTTGAGGATGGCTACACCTTC	CASSFIQGVEDGYTF
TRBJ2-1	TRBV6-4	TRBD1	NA	TGTGCCAGCAGTCTGATGGGACAGGCGTCCTACAATGAGCAGTTCTTC	CASSLMGQASYNEQFF
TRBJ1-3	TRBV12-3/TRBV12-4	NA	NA	TGTGCCAGCAGTTTTACAGGCGTCGGCACCATATATTTT	CASSFTGVGTIYF
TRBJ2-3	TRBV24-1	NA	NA	TGTGCCACCAGTGATCCAAGCCCAGGGGTCGGCGCAGATACGCAGTATTTT	CATSDPSPGVGADTQYF
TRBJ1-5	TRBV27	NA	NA	TGTGCCAGCAGTTGCGCTAGATCCGTATCCTTTGTCCCTTATAGCAATCAGCCCCAGCATTTT	CASSCARSVSFVPYSNQPQHF
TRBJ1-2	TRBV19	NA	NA	TGTGCCAGTAGGCAGACAGAGTGGGGCTACACCTTC	CASRQTEWGYTF
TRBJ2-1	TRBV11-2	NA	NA	TGTGCCAGCAGCTTAGGGACCGGACTCTCTGAGCAGTTCTTC	CASSLGTGLSEQFF
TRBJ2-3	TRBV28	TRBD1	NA	TGTGCCAGCAGTTGGCGGGGACAGGGATACACAGATACGCAGTATTTT	CASSWRGQGYTDTQYF
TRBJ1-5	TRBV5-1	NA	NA	TGCGCCAGCAGCTTGGGGGCGAGCAATCAGCCCCAGCATTTT	CASSLGASNQPQHF
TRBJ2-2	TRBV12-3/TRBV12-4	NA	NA	TGTGCCAGCAGTTTTTGGACAACCGGGGAGCTGTTTTTT	CASSFWTTGELFF
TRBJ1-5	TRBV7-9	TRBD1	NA	TGTGCCAGCAGCTCCGACAGGGCCCCGAATCAGCCCCAGCATTTT	CASSSDRAPNQPQHF
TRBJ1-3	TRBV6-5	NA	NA	TGTGCCAGCAGTAGAGGGGACACCTCTGGAAACACCATATATTTT	CASSRGDTSGNTIYF
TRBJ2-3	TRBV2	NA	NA	TGTGCCAGCAGTGAGCGTAGTTTTGCAGATACGCAGTATTTT	CASSERSFADTQYF
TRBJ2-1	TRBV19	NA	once	TGTGCCAGTAGTATGAGGGATGAGCAGTTCTTC	CASSMRDEQFF
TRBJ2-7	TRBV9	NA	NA	TGTGCCAGCAGCGTGGGGGGGGCCTCCCCCGAGCAGTACTTC	CASSVGGASPEQYF
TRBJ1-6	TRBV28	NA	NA	TGTGCCAGCAGTTTACAAGGACAGCGAAATTCACCCCTCCACTTT	CASSLQGQRNSPLHF
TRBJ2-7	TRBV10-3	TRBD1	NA	TGTGCCATCAGGGCTGGACAGGCCTCCTCCTACGAGCAGTACTTC	CAIRAGQASSYEQYF
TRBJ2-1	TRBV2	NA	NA	TGTGCCAGCAGTGAATGGCCGGAGGATGAGCAGTTCTTC	CASSEWPEDEQFF
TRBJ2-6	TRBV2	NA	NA	TGTGCCAGCAGGGTGGGGCGGCTGACTTTC	CASRVGRLTF
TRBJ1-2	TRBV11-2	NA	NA	TGTGCCAGCACCAACTCCCCCTCTGGCTACACCTTC	CASTNSPSGYTF
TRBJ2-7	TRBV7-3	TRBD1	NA	TGTGCCAGCAGCTTAGAGGGCACAGGGGGGACCCACGAGCAGTACTTC	CASSLEGTGGTHEQYF
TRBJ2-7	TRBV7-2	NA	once	TGTGCCAGCAGCTACCTAGTGGGGGGGCTCGGGGAGCAGTACTTC	CASSYLVGGLGEQYF
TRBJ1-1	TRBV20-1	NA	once	TGCAGTGCCCAAGCGGGCAGAGAAGCTTTCTTT	CSAQAGREAFF
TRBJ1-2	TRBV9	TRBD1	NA	TGTGCCAGCAGCGTAGCGGGACAGGGGGCGCGCGGCTACACCTTC	CASSVAGQGARGYTF